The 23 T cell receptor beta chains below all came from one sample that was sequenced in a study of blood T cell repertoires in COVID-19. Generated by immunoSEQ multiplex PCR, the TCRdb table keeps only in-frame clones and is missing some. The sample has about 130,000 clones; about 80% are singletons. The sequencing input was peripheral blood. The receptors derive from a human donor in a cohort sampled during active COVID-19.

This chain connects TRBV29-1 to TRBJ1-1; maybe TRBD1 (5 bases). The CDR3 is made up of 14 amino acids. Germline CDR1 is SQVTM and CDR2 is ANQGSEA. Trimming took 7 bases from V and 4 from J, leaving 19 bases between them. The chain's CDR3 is CSGRVQGDFTEAFF. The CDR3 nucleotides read TGCAGCGGGAGGGTGCAGGGCGATTTCACTGAAGCTTTCTTT.

The CDR3 DNA follows: TGCGCCAGCAGCCTGGGGAGGGTCCCTGAGCAGTTCTTC. Translating gives CASSLGRVPEQFF. This chain links TRBV5-1 with TRBJ2-1; 7 bases are a match to TRBD2. V gave up 4 bases and J gave up 9 bases; unmatched junction bases: 7. CDR1 is SGHRS and CDR2 is YFSETQ in the germline V gene. The CDR3 loop spans 13 amino acids.

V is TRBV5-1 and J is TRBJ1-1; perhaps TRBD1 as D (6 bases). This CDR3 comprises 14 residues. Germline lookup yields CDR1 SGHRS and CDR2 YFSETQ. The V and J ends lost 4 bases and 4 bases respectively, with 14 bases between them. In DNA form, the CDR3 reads TGCGCCAGCAGCCCTTTGGAAGGGGGCACTGAAGCTTTCTTT. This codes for CASSPLEGGTEAFF. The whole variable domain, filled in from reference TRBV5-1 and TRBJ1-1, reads KAGVTQTPRYLIKTRGQQVTLSCSPISGHRSVSWYQQTPGQGLQFLFEYFSETQRNKGNFPGRFSGRQFSNSRSEMNVSTLELGDSALYLCASSPLEGGTEAFFGQGTRLTVV.

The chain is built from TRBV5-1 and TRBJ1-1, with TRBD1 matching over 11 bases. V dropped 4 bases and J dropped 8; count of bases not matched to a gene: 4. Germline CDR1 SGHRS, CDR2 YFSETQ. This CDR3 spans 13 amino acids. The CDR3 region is CASSVRDRGEAFF. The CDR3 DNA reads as TGCGCCAGCAGCGTTCGGGACAGGGGGGAAGCTTTCTTT.

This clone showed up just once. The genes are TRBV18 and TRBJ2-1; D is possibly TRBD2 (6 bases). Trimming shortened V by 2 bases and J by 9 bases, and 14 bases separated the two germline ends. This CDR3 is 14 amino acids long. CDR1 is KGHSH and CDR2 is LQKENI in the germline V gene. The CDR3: CASSPTTGSPEQFF. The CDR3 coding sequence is TGTGCCAGCTCACCAACGACCGGGAGCCCTGAGCAGTTCTTC.

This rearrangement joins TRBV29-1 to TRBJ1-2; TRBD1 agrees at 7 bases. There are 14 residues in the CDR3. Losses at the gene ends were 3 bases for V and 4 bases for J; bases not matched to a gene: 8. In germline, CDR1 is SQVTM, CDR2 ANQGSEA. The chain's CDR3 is CSVDKYGTVYGYTF. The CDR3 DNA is TGCAGCGTTGATAAGTATGGGACAGTCTATGGCTACACCTTC.

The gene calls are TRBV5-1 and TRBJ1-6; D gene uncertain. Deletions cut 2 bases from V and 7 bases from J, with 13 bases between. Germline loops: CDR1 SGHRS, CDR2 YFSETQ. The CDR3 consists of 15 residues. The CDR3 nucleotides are TGCGCCAGCAGCTTAGGAGGGATGAGGAATTCACCCCTCCACTTT. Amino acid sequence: CASSLGGMRNSPLHF.

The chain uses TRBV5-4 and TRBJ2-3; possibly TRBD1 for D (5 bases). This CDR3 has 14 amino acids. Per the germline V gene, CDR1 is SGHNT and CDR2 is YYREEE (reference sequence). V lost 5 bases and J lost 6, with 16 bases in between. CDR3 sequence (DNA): TGTGCCAGCAGTCCAAGAATAGGGGTTGATACGCAGTATTTT. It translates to CASSPRIGVDTQYF.

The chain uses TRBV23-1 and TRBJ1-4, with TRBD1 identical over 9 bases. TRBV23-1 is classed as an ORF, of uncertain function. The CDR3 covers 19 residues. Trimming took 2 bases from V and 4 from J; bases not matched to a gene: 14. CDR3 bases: TGCGCCAGCAGTCAACGGACAGGGGCCGGCGGAGGGTTTAATGAAAAACTGTTTTTT. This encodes CASSQRTGAGGGFNEKLFF.

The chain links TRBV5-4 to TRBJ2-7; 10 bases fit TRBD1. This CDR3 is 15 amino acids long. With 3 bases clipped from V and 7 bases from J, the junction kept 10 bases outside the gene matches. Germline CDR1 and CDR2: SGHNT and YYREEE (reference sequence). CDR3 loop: CASSYRDRGMVEQYF. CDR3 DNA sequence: TGTGCCAGCAGCTACCGGGACAGGGGAATGGTTGAGCAGTACTTC.

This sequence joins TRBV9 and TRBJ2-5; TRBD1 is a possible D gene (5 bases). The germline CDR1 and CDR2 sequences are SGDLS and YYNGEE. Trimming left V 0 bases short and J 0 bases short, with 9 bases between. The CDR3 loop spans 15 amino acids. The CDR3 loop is CASSVGGRNQETQYF. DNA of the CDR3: TGTGCCAGCAGCGTAGGGGGCCGAAACCAAGAGACCCAGTACTTC.

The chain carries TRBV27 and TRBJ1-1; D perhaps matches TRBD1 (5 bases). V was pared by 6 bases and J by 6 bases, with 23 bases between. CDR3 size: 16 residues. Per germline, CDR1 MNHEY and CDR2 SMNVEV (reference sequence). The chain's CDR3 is CASSPGVGQDLSEAFF. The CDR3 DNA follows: TGTGCCAGCAGCCCGGGCGTGGGGCAGGATTTATCTGAAGCTTTCTTT.

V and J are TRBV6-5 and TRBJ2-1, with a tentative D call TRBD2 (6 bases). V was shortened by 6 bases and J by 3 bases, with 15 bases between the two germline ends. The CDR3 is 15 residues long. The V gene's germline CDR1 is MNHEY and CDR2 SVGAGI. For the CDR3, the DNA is TGTGCCAGCAGCCTTAGCGGAGTACTCTACAATGAGCAGTTCTTC. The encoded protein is CASSLSGVLYNEQFF.

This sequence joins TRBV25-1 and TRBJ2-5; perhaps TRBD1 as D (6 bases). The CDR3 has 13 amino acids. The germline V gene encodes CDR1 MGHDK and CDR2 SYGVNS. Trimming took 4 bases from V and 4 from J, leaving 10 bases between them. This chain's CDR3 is CASSGTGPETQYF. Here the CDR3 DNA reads TGTGCCAGCAGTGGTACAGGGCCAGAGACCCAGTACTTC.

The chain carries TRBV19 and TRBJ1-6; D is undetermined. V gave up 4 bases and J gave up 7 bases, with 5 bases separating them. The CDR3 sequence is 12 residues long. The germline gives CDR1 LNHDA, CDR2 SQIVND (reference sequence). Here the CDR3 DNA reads TGTGCCAGTAGTAGTCCGAATTCACCCCTCCACTTT. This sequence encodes CASSSPNSPLHF.

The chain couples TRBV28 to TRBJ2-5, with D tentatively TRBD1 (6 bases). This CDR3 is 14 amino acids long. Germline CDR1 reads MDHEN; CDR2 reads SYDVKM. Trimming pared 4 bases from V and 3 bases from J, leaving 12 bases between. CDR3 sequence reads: CASSWTVPKETQYF. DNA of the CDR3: TGTGCCAGCAGTTGGACAGTTCCGAAAGAGACCCAGTACTTC.

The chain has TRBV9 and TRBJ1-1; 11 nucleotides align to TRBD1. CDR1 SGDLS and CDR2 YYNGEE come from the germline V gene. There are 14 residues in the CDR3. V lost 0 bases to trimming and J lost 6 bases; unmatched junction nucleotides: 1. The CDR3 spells CASSVVGQGAEAFF. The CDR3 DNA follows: TGTGCCAGCAGCGTAGTGGGACAGGGGGCTGAAGCTTTCTTT.

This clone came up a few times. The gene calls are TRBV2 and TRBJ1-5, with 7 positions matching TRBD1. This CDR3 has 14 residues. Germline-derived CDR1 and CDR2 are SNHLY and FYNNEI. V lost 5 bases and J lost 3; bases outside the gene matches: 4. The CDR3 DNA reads TGTGCCAGCAGTCGGGACAGCATCAATCAGCCCCAGCATTTT. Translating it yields CASSRDSINQPQHF.

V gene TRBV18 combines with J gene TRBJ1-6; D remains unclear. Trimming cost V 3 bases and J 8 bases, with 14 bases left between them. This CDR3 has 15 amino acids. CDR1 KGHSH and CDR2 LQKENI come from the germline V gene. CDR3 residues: CASSPQRVSDSPLHF. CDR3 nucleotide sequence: TGTGCCAGCTCACCCCAGAGGGTCAGCGATTCACCCCTCCACTTT. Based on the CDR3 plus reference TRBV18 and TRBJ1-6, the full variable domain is NAGVMQNPRHLVRRRGQEARLRCSPMKGHSHVYWYRQLPEEGLKFMVYLQKENIIDESGMPKERFSAEFPKEGPSILRIQQVVRGDSAAYFCASSPQRVSDSPLHFGNGTRLTVT.

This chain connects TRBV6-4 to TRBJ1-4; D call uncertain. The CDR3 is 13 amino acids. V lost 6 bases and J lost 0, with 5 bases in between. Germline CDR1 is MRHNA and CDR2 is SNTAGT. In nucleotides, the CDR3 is TGTGCCAGCAGCGTCGCAACTAATGAAAAACTGTTTTTT. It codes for CASSVATNEKLFF.

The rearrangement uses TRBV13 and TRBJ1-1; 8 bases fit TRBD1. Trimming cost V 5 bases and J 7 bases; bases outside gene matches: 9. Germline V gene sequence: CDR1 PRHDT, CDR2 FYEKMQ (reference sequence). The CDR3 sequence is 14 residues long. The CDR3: CASSDRDRLFEAFF. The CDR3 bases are TGTGCCAGCAGCGACCGGGACAGGCTGTTTGAAGCTTTCTTT.

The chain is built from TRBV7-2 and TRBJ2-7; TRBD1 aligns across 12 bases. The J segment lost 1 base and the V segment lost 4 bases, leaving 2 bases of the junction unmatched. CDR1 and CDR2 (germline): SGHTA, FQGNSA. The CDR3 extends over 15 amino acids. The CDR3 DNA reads TGTGCCAGCAGCTGGGACAGGGGGCCTTCCTACGAGCAGTACTTC. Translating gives CASSWDRGPSYEQYF.

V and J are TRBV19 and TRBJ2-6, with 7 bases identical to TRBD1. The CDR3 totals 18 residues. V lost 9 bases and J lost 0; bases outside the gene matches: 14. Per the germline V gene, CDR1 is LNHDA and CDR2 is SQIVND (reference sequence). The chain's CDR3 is CASTVQGQVTSGANVLTF. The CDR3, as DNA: TGTGCCAGCACCGTTCAAGGACAGGTTACCTCTGGGGCCAACGTCCTGACTTTC.